This T cell receptor beta chain emerged from a study of graft-versus-host responses after intestinal transplantation. Study in general: All recipients were given anti-thymocyte globulin induction, and tacrolimus and steroids were then administered for about three years. General study results and limits: Researchers found GvH clones in recipient marrow, and some showed up first in ileum or blood. Allograft clonal ratios (graft-versus-host to host-versus-graft) were high in patients who had graft-donor T cell macrochimerism.

On this clone: Its specificity is unknown.

V lost 4 bases to trimming and J lost 6 bases, with 7 bases between them. Germline CDR1 is MGHRA and CDR2 is YSYEKL. The CDR3 sequence is 12 residues long. Libraries were prepared by immunoSEQ multiplex PCR; TCRdb keeps only in-frame clonotypes and omits some of them. This repertoire shows approximately 74,000 clones, about 92% found once; its top ten account for around 0.69%. The rearrangement uses TRBV4-1 and TRBJ2-1; a weak D match, TRBD1 (5 bases). This TCR came from a human patient who received an intestinal transplant, so some T cells may come from the graft donor. Sequences were derived from PBMCs, sampled 98 days after intestinal transplantation. The CDR3 DNA reads as TGCGCCAGCAGCCCTCAGGGCAATGAGCAGTTCTTC. This gives the protein CASSPQGNEQFF.